What follows describes a single T cell receptor (beta chain). Its antigen is not known. The V gene's germline CDR1 is LNHDA and CDR2 SQIVND (reference sequence). V dropped 8 bases and J dropped 7 bases, with 14 bases sitting between them. The CDR3 spans 13 residues. This entry comes from a study of cytomegalovirus exposure and HLA in healthy donors. The PCR contained 60 Vbeta and 13 Jbeta primers. Method: immunoSEQ multiplex PCR; TCRdb's copy keeps in-frame clones and lacks some. Among 100,000 to 150,000 clones, just under 80% were seen once, and the ten largest hold 1.5%. Study-level points and caveats: Several V segments, TRBV6-2 and TRBV6-3 among them, could not be told apart and were dropped. One cluster of highly shared sequence variants probably arose as a sequencing artifact.

The V and J genes are TRBV19 and TRBJ2-2; D possibly corresponds to TRBD2 (6 bases). The sample was PBMCs. The sequence came from a woman aged 18-35 years in good health and CMV-seronegative. In nucleotides, the CDR3 is TGTGCCAGTTCCGCTCTTAGCGGCGGGGAGCTGTTTTTT. Protein sequence: CASSALSGGELFF. Supplemented by reference TRBV19 and TRBJ2-2, the full variable domain reads DGGITQSPKYLFRKEGQNVTLSCEQNLNHDAMYWYRQDPGQGLRLIYYSQIVNDFQKGDIAEGYSVSREKKESFPLTVTSAQKNPTAFYLCASSALSGGELFFGEGSRLTVL.